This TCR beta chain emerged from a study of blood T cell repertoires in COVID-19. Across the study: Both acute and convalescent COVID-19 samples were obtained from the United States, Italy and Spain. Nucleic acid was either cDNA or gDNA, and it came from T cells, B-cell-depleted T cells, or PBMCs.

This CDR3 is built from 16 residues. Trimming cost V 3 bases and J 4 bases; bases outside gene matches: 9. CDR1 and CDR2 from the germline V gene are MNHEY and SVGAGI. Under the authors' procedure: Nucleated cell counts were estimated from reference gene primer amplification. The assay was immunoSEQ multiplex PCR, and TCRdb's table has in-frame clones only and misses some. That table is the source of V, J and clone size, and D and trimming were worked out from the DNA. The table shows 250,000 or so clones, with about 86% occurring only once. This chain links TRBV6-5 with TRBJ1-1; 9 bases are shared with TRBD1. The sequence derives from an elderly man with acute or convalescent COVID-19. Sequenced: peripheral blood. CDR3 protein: CASSYLTGGAGTEAFF. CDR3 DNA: TGTGCCAGCAGTTATTTAACAGGGGGCGCGGGCACTGAAGCTTTCTTT.